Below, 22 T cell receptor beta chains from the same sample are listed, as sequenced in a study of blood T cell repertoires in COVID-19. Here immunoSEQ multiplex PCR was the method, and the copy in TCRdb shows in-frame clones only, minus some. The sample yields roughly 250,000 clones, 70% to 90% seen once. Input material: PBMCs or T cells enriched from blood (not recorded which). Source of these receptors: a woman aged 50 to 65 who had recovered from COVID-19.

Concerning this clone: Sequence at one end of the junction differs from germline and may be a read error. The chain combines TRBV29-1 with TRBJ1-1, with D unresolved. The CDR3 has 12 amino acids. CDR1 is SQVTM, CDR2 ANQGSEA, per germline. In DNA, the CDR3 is TGCAGCGTTGAAGATCAGGCCCGTGAAACTTTCTTT. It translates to CSVEDQARETFF.

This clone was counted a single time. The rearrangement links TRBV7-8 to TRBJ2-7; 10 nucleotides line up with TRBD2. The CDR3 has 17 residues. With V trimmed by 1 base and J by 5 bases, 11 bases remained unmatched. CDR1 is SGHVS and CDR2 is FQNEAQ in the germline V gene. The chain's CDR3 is CASSLVPASGRVNEQYF. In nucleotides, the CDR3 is TGTGCCAGCAGCTTAGTACCCGCTAGCGGGAGAGTAAACGAGCAGTACTTC.

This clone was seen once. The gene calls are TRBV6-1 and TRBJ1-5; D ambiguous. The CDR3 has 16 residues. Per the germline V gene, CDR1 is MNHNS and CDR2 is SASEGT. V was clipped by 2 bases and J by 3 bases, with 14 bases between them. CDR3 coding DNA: TGTGCCAGCAGTGAAACTCTACCGGGAAACAATCAGCCCCAGCATTTT. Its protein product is CASSETLPGNNQPQHF.

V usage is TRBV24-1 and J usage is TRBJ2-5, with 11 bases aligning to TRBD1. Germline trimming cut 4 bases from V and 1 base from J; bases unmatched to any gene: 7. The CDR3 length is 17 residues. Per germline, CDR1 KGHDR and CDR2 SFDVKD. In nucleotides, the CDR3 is TGTGCCACCAGTGACATTTCCGGGACAGGGGGCCAAGAGACCCAGTACTTC. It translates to CATSDISGTGGQETQYF.

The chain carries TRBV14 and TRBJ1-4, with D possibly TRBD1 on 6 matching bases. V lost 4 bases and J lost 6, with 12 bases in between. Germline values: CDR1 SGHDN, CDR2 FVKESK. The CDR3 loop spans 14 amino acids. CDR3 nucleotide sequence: TGTGCCAGCAGCCGGACAGAAACATATGAAAAACTGTTTTTT. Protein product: CASSRTETYEKLFF.

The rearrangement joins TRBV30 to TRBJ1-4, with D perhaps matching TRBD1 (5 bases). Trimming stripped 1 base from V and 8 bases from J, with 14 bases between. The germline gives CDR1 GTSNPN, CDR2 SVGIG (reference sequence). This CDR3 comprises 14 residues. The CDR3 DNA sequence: TGTGCCTGGAGTGGAAGGTGGGGGGGGGAAAAACTGTTTTTT. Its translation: CAWSGRWGGEKLFF.

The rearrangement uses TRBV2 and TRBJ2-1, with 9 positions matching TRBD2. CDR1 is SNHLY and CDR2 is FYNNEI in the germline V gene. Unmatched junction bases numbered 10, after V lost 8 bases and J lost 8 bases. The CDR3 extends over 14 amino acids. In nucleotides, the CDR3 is TGTGCCAGCTCGGCGCTAGCGGGACGGGATGAGCAGTTCTTC. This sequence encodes CASSALAGRDEQFF.

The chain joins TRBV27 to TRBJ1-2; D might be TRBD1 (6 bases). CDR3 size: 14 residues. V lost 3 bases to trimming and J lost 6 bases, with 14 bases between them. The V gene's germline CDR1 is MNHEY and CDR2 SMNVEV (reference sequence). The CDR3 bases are TGTGCCAGCAGTTTTTCAGGGGTGGGTAATGGCTACACCTTC. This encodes CASSFSGVGNGYTF.

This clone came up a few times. The CDR3 loop is CASRRGGRNEQFF. CDR3 bases: TGTGCCAGCAGAAGGGGCGGGAGGAATGAGCAGTTCTTC. The V gene is TRBV6-5, the J gene TRBJ2-1; TRBD2 matches at 8 bases. This CDR3 comprises 13 residues. CDR1 and CDR2 from the germline V gene are MNHEY and SVGAGI. With 6 bases clipped from V and 7 bases from J, the junction kept 5 bases outside the gene matches.

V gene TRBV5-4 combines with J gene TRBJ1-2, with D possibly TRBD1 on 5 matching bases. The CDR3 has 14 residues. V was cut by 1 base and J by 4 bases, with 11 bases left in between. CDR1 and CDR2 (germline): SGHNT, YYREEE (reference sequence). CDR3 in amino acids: CASSLKWGSYGYTF. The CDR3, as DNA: TGTGCCAGCAGCTTGAAATGGGGCAGCTATGGCTACACCTTC.

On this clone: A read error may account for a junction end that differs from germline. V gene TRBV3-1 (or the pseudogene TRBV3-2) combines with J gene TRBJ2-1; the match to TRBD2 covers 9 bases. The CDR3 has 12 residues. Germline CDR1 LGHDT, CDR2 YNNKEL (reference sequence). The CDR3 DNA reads TGTGCCAGCAGCATGCGGGAGGGCCGGAGGGTCTTC. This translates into CASSMREGRRVF.

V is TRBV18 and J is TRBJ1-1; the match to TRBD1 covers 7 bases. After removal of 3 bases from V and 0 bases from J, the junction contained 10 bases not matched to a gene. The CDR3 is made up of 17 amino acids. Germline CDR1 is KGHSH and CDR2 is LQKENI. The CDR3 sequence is CASSPGTDPTVNTEAFF. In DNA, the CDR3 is TGTGCCAGCTCACCCGGGACAGATCCAACCGTGAACACTGAAGCTTTCTTT.

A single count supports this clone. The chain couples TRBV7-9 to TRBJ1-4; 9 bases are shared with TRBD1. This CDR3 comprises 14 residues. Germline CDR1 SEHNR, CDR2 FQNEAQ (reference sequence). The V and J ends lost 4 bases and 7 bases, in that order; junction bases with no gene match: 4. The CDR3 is CASSSQGAGEKLFF. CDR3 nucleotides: TGTGCCAGCAGCTCACAGGGGGCGGGTGAAAAACTGTTTTTT.

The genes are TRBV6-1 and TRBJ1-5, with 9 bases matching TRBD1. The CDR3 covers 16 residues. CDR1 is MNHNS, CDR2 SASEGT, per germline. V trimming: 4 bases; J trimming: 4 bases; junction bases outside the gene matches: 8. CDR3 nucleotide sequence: TGTGCCAGCAGTGGTAGACAGGGGGTAGGGAATCAGCCCCAGCATTTT. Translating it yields CASSGRQGVGNQPQHF.

For the CDR3, the DNA is TGTGCCAGCAGCTTCCAACTAGCAAGCAACAATGAGCAGTTCTTC. It codes for CASSFQLASNNEQFF. The rearrangement links TRBV7-2 to TRBJ2-1; possibly TRBD2 for D (6 bases). There are 15 residues in the CDR3. Germline CDR1 SGHTA, CDR2 FQGNSA. The V and J ends lost 3 bases and 5 bases respectively, with 14 bases between them.

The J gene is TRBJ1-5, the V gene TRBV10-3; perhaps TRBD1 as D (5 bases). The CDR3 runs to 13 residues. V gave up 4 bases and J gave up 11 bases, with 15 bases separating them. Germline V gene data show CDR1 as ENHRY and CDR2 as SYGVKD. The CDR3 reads CAISVQEIGAQHF. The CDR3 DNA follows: TGTGCCATCAGTGTACAGGAGATTGGGGCCCAGCATTTT.

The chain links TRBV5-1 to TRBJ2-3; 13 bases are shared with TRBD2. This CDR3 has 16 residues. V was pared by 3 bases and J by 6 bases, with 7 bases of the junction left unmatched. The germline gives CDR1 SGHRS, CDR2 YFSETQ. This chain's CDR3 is CASSYGLAGDVDTQYF. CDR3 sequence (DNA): TGCGCCAGCAGCTACGGACTAGCGGGAGATGTTGATACGCAGTATTTT.

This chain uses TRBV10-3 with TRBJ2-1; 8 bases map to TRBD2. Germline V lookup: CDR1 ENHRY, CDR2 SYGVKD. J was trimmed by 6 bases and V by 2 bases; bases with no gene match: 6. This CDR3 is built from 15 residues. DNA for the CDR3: TGTGCCATCAGTGAGGGGACTAGAGGGGGCAATGAGCAGTTCTTC. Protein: CAISEGTRGGNEQFF.

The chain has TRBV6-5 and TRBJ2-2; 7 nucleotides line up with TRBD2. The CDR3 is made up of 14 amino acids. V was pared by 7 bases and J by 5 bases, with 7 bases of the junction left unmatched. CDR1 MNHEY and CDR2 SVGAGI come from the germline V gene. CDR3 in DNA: TGTGCCAGCACGCGGGAGATCGCTACCGGGGAGCTGTTTTTT. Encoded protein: CASTREIATGELFF.

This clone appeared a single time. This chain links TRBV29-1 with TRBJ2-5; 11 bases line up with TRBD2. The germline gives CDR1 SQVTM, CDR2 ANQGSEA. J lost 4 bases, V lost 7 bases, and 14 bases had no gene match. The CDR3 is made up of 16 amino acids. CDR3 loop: CSAYGTSGIRGETQYF. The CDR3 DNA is TGCAGCGCATATGGGACTAGCGGCATAAGAGGAGAGACCCAGTACTTC.

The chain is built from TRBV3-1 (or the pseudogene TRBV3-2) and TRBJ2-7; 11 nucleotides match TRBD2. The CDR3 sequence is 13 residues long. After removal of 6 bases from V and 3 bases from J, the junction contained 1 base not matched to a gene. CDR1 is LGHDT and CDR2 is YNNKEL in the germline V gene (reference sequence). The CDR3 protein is CASRLAGVYEQYF. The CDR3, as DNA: TGTGCCAGCAGACTAGCGGGGGTCTACGAGCAGTACTTC.

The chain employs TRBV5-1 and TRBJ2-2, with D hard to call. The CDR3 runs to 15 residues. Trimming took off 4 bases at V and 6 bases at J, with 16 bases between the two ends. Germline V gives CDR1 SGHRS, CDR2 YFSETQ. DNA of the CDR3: TGCGCCAGCAGCCCGGGTGTGTCGGTCCCCGGGGAGCTGTTTTTT. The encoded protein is CASSPGVSVPGELFF. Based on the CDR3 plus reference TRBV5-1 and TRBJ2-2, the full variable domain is KAGVTQTPRYLIKTRGQQVTLSCSPISGHRSVSWYQQTPGQGLQFLFEYFSETQRNKGNFPGRFSGRQFSNSRSEMNVSTLELGDSALYLCASSPGVSVPGELFFGEGSRLTVL.